The subject of this entry is one T cell receptor (beta chain). Antigen unknown. Germline V gene data show CDR1 as SGHTA and CDR2 as FQGNSA. V shed 3 bases and J shed 4 bases, with 9 bases lying between them. The CDR3 is 13 residues long. Quantitative 5'-RACE with molecular barcodes produced the TCR beta libraries. TCRdb fed the 5' RACE reads into MiXCR, producing one record per CDR3 protein. The data contain about 800,000 distinct CDR3 sequences, approximately 12% of them singletons. This sample is part of a study of CD8 T cells in ankylosing spondylitis. Overall study findings and caveats: Both synovial fluid and blood in reactive arthritis had previously been reported to carry some motif variants. What appeared characteristic of ankylosing spondylitis blood was a TCR beta motif of under 10 highly homologous variants. Clones that were linked to disease were CD8+ and were relatively rare in peripheral blood.

The chain carries TRBV7-2 and TRBJ1-1, with unresolved D. This sequence was found in a male donor with ankylosing spondylitis. The sample was blood, either unsorted or a sorted T cell fraction (not recorded which). The CDR3: CASSFRLITEAFF. The CDR3 DNA follows: TGTGCCAGCAGCTTTCGGCTTATCACTGAAGCTTTCTTT.